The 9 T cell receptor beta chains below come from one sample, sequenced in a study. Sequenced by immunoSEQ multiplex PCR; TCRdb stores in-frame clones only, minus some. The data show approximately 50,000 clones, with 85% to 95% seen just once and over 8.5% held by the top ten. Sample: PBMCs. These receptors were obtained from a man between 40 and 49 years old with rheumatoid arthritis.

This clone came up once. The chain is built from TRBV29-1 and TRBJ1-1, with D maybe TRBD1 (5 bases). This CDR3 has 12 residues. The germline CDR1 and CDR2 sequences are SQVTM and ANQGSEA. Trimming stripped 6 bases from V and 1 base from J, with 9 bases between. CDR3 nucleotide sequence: TGCAGCGTGAAGACAGCGAACACTGAAGCTTTCTTT. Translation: CSVKTANTEAFF.

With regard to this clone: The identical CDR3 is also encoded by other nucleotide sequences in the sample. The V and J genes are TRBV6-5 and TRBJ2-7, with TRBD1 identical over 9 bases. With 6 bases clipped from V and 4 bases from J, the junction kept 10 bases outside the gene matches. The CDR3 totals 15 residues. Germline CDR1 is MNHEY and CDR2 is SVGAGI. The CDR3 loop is CASSPRDRVLYEQYF. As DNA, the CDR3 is TGTGCCAGCAGCCCCCGGGACAGGGTTCTTTACGAGCAGTACTTC.

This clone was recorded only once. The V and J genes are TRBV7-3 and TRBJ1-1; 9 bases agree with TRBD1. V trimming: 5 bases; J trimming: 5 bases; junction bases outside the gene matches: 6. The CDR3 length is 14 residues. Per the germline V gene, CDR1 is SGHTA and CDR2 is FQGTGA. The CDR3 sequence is CASSVQGAGTEAFF. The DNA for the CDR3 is TGTGCCAGCAGCGTACAGGGGGCGGGAACTGAAGCTTTCTTT.

CDR3 in DNA: TGTGCCAGCAGCTTGGACAGGGCCTACAATGAGCAGTTCTTC. Its translation is CASSLDRAYNEQFF. J is TRBJ2-1 and V is TRBV5-6, with D perhaps matching TRBD1 (6 bases). V lost 0 bases and J 2 bases, leaving 6 bases between the germline ends. The CDR3 is made up of 14 amino acids. The germline V gene has CDR1 SGHDT and CDR2 YYEEEE.

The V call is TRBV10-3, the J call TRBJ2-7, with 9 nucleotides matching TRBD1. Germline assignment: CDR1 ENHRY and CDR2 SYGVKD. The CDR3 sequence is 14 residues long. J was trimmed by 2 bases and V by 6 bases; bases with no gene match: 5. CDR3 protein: CAISLDRGAYEQYF. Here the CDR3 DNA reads TGTGCCATCAGCCTCGACAGGGGGGCCTACGAGCAGTACTTC.

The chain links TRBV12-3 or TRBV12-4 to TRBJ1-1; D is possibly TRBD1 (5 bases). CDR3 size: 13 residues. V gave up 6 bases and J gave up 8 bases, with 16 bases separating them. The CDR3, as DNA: TGTGCCAGCAGGACTAGACAGACCCAAGAAGCTTTCTTT. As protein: CASRTRQTQEAFF.

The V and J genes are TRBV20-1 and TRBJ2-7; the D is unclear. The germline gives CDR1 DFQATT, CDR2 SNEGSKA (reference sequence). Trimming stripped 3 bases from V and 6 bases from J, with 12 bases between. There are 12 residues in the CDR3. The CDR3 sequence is CSASLPPGEQYF. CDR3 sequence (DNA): TGCAGTGCTAGTCTGCCCCCGGGCGAGCAGTACTTC.

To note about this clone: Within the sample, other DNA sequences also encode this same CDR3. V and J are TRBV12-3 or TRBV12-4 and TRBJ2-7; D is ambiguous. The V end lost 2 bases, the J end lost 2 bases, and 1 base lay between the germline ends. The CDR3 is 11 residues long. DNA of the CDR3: TGTGCCAGCAGTTTAACCTACGAGCAGTACTTC. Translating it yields CASSLTYEQYF.

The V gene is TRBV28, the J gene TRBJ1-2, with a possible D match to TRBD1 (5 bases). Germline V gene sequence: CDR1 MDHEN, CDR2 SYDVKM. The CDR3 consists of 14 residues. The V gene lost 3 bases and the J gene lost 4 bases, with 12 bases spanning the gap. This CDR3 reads CASSFRDPFYGYTF. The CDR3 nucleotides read TGTGCCAGCAGTTTTCGGGACCCCTTCTATGGCTACACCTTC.